This note documents a single TCR beta chain sequence. This specimen comes from a study of T cells in Graves' hyperthyroidism and ophthalmopathy. Across 18 months, stable Graves' hyperthyroidism was marked by no progression to ophthalmopathy. CDR1 and CDR2 (germline): LNHDA, SQIVND (reference sequence). Trimming pared 8 bases from V and 15 bases from J, leaving 17 bases between. The CDR3 consists of 12 residues. Amplification targeted TCR beta CDR3 regions from RNA transcripts. The HTBI set primed first-round TCR CDR3 RT-PCR. TCRdb fed the multiplex PCR reads into MiXCR, producing one record per CDR3 protein. This sample carries 500,000 to 600,000 distinct CDR3 sequences, 46% of them seen once, and the ten largest clones take more than 7%.

This TCR derives from a woman aged 18-29 years with Graves' hyperthyroidism. The sample was peripheral blood or thyroid tissue (not recorded which). The rearrangement joins TRBV19 to TRBJ1-6, with a possible D match to TRBD1 (5 bases). The CDR3 loop reads CASSGRGFDLHF. The CDR3 DNA follows: TGTGCCAGTTCGGGGCGGGGGTTCGACCTCCACTTT.